The sequence of this TCR beta chain was determined in a study of shared clonotypes between healthy human individuals (dated by TCRdb to 2018 to 2021). With regard to the full study: The cohort included three men and a couple of women between 18 and 49 years of age. For each donor, CD4 naive and CD4 memory were each given three plates, CD8 naive was given two plates, and CD8 memory was given one plate. To estimate repertoire size and how much clonotypes are shared between individuals, the study performed deep sequencing of blood TCR repertoires from a few healthy adults. To increase sequencing depth and limit assay-specific biases, TCR repertoire library preparation and sequencing were carried out by different laboratories using diverse techniques. Leukapheresis yielded between about 0.94 and 9.5 billion PBMCs per donor. The study at large found these results: Compared with non-shared clonotypes, the clonotypes found in all four sorted-subset donors had higher generation probabilities. About 4.5% of naive CD4, 3.5% of naive CD8, approximately 2% of memory CD4, and 0.35% to 0.4% of memory CD8 clonotypes were shared across a few donors. Rarefaction of sorted-subset datasets indicated incomplete sequencing despite the large sequencing depth. Sampling was restricted to blood, and TCR repertoires in tissues likely differ from the TCR repertoires found in blood. The genetic and exposure-history diversity represented was limited by the small number of donors. Pairwise subsampling led to the expectation that sequencing depth would affect the degree of clonotype sharing among donors. Naive subsets generally had larger estimated clonotype richness than memory subsets did.

TCR CDR3 regions were amplified from genomic DNA by multiplex PCR using the deep immunoSEQ assay. Extracted genomic DNA from each cell subset was spread evenly across all wells of several immunoSEQ 96-well plates, with each plate serving as a replicate. For sorted subsets, each replicate PCR was loaded with 200 ng genomic DNA, equivalent to 25,000 to 35,000 T cell genomes. Purified libraries were quantified with a Qubit 3.0 fluorometer, sized on a Bioanalyzer 2100, and re-quantified with the KAPA Library Quantification kit. Every immunoSEQ 96-well plate was sequenced on a separate single-read 150-cycle Illumina NextSeq 550 flow cell. Under the source paper's analysis protocol: The immunoSEQ output contained only junctional sequences without quality scores, so filtering could not match that applied to full-length reads. Sequences were annotated with PyIR, a Python wrapper for IgBLAST v1.9, and V/J genes and CDR3 were assigned using IMGT germline references. Any read was removed if the V/J assignment was weak (E-value above 1e-6), the CDR3 was missing, or the read contained stop codons, out-of-frame junctions, or ambiguous translated residues. V3J clonotypes were defined by identical inferred V gene, J gene, and CDR3 amino acid sequence. Percentage overlap between repertoires was calculated by dividing the number of shared unique clonotypes by the size of the smaller repertoire. Three approaches were used to assess repertoire richness: RTK rarefaction, the Chao1 estimator, and Recon v2.1 estimates of unobserved clonotypes. Generation probabilities were computed with OLGA for all TCRbeta clonotypes obtained by the gDNA method from a few donors. This immuneACCESS table, as held by TCRdb, lists in-frame sequences with V and J called but not all clones. Of the missing ones, under half trace to an unresolved V gene in checked studies; the others have no known cause. V and J calls plus clone size are reproduced from that table; the DNA served to infer D and trimming. The sample yields about 340,000 clones; roughly 70% were counted once. The leading ten clones occupy less than 11% of the sample.

CDR3 length: 15 amino acids, cysteine to phenylalanine. Of all the DNA, just the CDR3 is kept, 45 bases in frame from base 1. According to the germline V gene (reference sequence), CDR1 reads LNHDA and CDR2 reads SQIVND. Trimmed from V: 3 bases; trimmed from J: 4 bases; junction bases lacking a gene match: 7. The donors were healthy, HIV-negative adults who had no recently reported acute infections or vaccinations. All donors were Caucasian adults living in Nashville, Tennessee, USA. CD4+ T cells were enriched through magnetic negative selection, after which naive cells were positively selected on CD45RA and the remaining negative fraction served as the memory subset. After blood collection by leukapheresis, PBMCs were isolated using Ficoll-Histopaque density gradient centrifugation and then cryopreserved in the vapor phase of liquid nitrogen. Analytical flow cytometry was used to check the purity and quantity of every magnetically sorted T cell population. Each sorted fraction had its genomic DNA isolated and then quantified by UV absorbance on a Nanodrop 2000c.

In this sample, this clone turned up once. Its antigen remains unidentified. Per-base qualities were not stored, and no clone one base away is much larger. Here the chain combines TRBV19 and TRBJ2-3; TRBD2 lines up with 7 middle nucleotides. This sequence was found in a man under 40 in good health. Sequencing input: memory CD4+ T cells sorted from blood. What this sample's cell subset or site label stands for: CD45RA-negative fraction. The DNA sequence is as follows: TGTGCCAGTAGTATTACTAGCGTCGGGTCAGATACGCAGTATTTT. Protein translation: CASSITSVGSDTQYF.